The clone carrying this T cell receptor (beta chain) was counted only a few times. Antigen: not known. These data are taken from a study of T cell repertoires in cytomegalovirus infection. V was trimmed by 5 bases and J by 7 bases, leaving 5 bases between them. CDR3 length equals 10 residues. The V gene's germline CDR1 is SEHNR and CDR2 FQNEAQ (reference sequence). Findings of the study overall: CMV carriers having the relevant HLA were flagged by cumulative public TCR beta family frequency.

TCRdb reprocessed the reads with MiXCR, giving one entry per CDR3 protein. Of more than 250,000 distinct CDR3 sequences listed, 25% were seen once; the top ten hold 13%. This receptor was taken from a human donor in good health (CMV status not recorded). Some clones in this sample may be carry-over from other donors' samples. The chain couples TRBV7-9 to TRBJ2-5; no clear D gene. The sample here was cultured PBMCs, taken from culture after CMV antigen stimulation. CDR3 in amino acids: CASSPRTQYF. The CDR3 DNA is TGTGCCAGCAGCCCACGGACCCAGTACTTC.